One sample yielded the 30 T cell receptor beta chains listed below, sequenced in a study of T cell responses to AZD1222 COVID-19 vaccine. Using immunoSEQ multiplex PCR, the repertoire was profiled, and TCRdb retains in-frame clones only, with some absent. The repertoire includes more than 85,000 clones, roughly four fifths of them detected once, and less than 5% sits in the top ten. The specimen comprised peripheral blood, sampled on day 0 of AZD1222 vaccination. The receptor set was obtained from an adult in good health.

CDR3 sequence reads: CASRPTQGVATNEKLFF. The CDR3 DNA reads TGTGCCAGCAGACCGACGCAGGGGGTTGCAACTAATGAAAAACTGTTTTTT. This chain uses TRBV28 with TRBJ1-4; 7 bases are a match to TRBD1. This CDR3 has 17 amino acids. Per germline, CDR1 MDHEN and CDR2 SYDVKM. With 6 bases clipped from V and 0 bases from J, the junction kept 10 bases outside the gene matches.

The V gene is TRBV12-3 or TRBV12-4, the J gene TRBJ2-7, with D unclear. Trimming took 3 bases from V and 1 from J, leaving 7 bases between them. The CDR3 is 13 amino acids. CDR3 sequence (DNA): TGTGCCAGCAGTTTCTTACAGTCCTACGAGCAGTACTTC. Translation: CASSFLQSYEQYF.

Comment on this clone: At the DNA level, this CDR3 is encoded by other sequences in the same sample as well. This chain joins TRBV7-2 and TRBJ2-7; 10 bases are shared with TRBD1. Germline V gene lookup returns CDR1 SGHTA and CDR2 FQGNSA. The V segment lost 4 bases and the J segment 2 bases; nucleotides outside the gene matches: 2. This CDR3 is 14 amino acids long. The CDR3: CASSSGQGPYEQYF. The CDR3, as DNA: TGTGCCAGCAGCTCGGGACAGGGGCCCTACGAGCAGTACTTC.

The chain links TRBV27 to TRBJ2-2; TRBD1 is a possible D gene (6 bases). This CDR3 has 14 amino acids. Trimming took 6 bases from V and 5 from J, leaving 13 bases between them. CDR1 and CDR2 (germline): MNHEY, SMNVEV (reference sequence). The CDR3 here is CASRRAGVTGELFF. CDR3 nucleotide sequence: TGTGCCAGCAGAAGGGCAGGGGTAACCGGGGAGCTGTTTTTT.

The chain joins TRBV19 to TRBJ2-5; 8 positions agree with TRBD2. Trimming cost V 3 bases and J 1 base; bases outside gene matches: 4. Germline CDR1 is LNHDA and CDR2 is SQIVND (reference sequence). The CDR3 has 15 residues. CDR3 residues: CASSMRLAGQETQYF. Written as DNA, the CDR3 is TGTGCCAGTAGTATGCGGCTAGCGGGCCAAGAGACCCAGTACTTC.

The chain carries TRBV6-5 and TRBJ1-1; D is perhaps TRBD1 (5 bases). This CDR3 is built from 14 residues. The germline CDR1 and CDR2 sequences are MNHEY and SVGAGI. CDR3 bases: TGTGCAGGCTGCGAGGGGCCCATGAACACTGAAGCTTTCTTT. Translation: CAGCEGPMNTEAFF.

This clone has a handful of counts. J is TRBJ2-3 and V is TRBV2, with D possibly being TRBD2 (6 bases). V was cut by 6 bases and J by 1 base, with 14 bases left in between. Per the germline V gene, CDR1 is SNHLY and CDR2 is FYNNEI. There are 15 residues in the CDR3. The CDR3 DNA reads as TGTGCCAGCAGGGGGACTTATTTAGGCACAGATACGCAGTATTTT. Its protein product is CASRGTYLGTDTQYF.

The genes are TRBV6-5 and TRBJ1-3; D unresolved. The length of the CDR3 is 14 residues. V was shortened by 2 bases and J by 0 bases, with 5 bases between the two germline ends. Germline loops: CDR1 MNHEY, CDR2 SVGAGI. The DNA for the CDR3 is TGTGCCAGCAGTTACACGGACTCTGGAAACACCATATATTTT. As protein: CASSYTDSGNTIYF.

The chain uses TRBV5-1 and TRBJ2-3; D is unclear. The ends were cut back, 4 bases at V and 0 bases at J, with 12 bases in the middle. The CDR3 is 15 residues long. The V gene's germline CDR1 is SGHRS and CDR2 YFSETQ. Here the CDR3 DNA reads TGCGCCAGCAGCGTCTCCGGCTCTAGCACAGATACGCAGTATTTT. Protein product: CASSVSGSSTDTQYF.

This chain connects TRBV28 to TRBJ1-2; possibly TRBD1 for D (5 bases). Trimming took 5 bases from V and 1 from J, leaving 14 bases between them. The CDR3 sequence is 15 residues long. The germline V gene encodes CDR1 MDHEN and CDR2 SYDVKM. CDR3 nucleotides: TGTGCCAGCAGTCCCGGGGCAGGGAGTAACTATGGCTACACCTTC. Translated: CASSPGAGSNYGYTF.

The V and J genes are TRBV5-1 and TRBJ2-4; TRBD1 matches at 7 bases. Germline CDR1 SGHRS, CDR2 YFSETQ. With 1 base clipped from V and 5 bases from J, the junction kept 9 bases outside the gene matches. This CDR3 contains 16 residues. CDR3: CASSLKAGGSENIQYF. CDR3 DNA sequence: TGCGCCAGCAGCTTGAAGGCAGGGGGTTCGGAAAACATTCAGTACTTC. The full variable domain, rest sourced from reference TRBV5-1 and TRBJ2-4, is KAGVTQTPRYLIKTRGQQVTLSCSPISGHRSVSWYQQTPGQGLQFLFEYFSETQRNKGNFPGRFSGRQFSNSRSEMNVSTLELGDSALYLCASSLKAGGSENIQYFGAGTRLSVL.

The chain joins TRBV4-3 to TRBJ1-4; D is unresolved. The CDR3 is made up of 15 amino acids. Germline V gene lookup returns CDR1 LGHNA and CDR2 YSLEER. Trimming shortened V by 0 bases and J by 8 bases, and 13 bases separated the two germline ends. The CDR3 reads CASSQDLGYQEKLFF. CDR3 DNA sequence: TGCGCCAGCAGCCAAGATTTAGGGTATCAGGAAAAACTGTTTTTT.

V and J are TRBV18 and TRBJ1-2; a possible D gene is TRBD1 (6 bases). With 2 bases removed from V and 4 bases from J, the gap between germline ends came to 11 bases. This CDR3 is built from 14 residues. Germline V gene sequence: CDR1 KGHSH, CDR2 LQKENI. CDR3 coding DNA: TGTGCCAGCTCACCAGCCAGGGGCGCCTATGGCTACACCTTC. Residues: CASSPARGAYGYTF.

V and J are TRBV20-1 and TRBJ2-5; D not resolved. V gave up 3 bases and J gave up 5 bases, with 7 bases separating them. Germline V gives CDR1 DFQATT, CDR2 SNEGSKA (reference sequence). The CDR3 is 11 residues long. This CDR3 is CSASPSETQYF. The DNA for the CDR3 is TGCAGTGCTAGCCCCAGCGAGACCCAGTACTTC.

This clone appeared a few times. The chain couples TRBV30 to TRBJ1-2; weak D call: TRBD1 (6 bases). This CDR3 has 14 residues. Deletions cut 3 bases from V and 4 bases from J, with 15 bases between. Germline lookup yields CDR1 GTSNPN and CDR2 SVGIG (reference sequence). The CDR3 loop is CAWSTPGGFYGYTF. In nucleotides, the CDR3 is TGTGCCTGGAGCACCCCGGGGGGCTTCTATGGCTACACCTTC.

The chain couples TRBV3-1 (or the pseudogene TRBV3-2) to TRBJ2-5; TRBD2 might be the D (5 bases). Trimming cost V 5 bases and J 2 bases, with 18 bases left between them. Germline loops: CDR1 LGHDT, CDR2 YNNKEL (reference sequence). CDR3 length: 16 amino acids. The CDR3 sequence: CASSDARLTGQETQYF. CDR3 bases: TGTGCCAGCAGCGATGCAAGATTGACGGGACAAGAGACCCAGTACTTC.

The V gene is TRBV24-1, the J gene TRBJ2-3; D perhaps matches TRBD1 (6 bases). V lost 6 bases and J 0 bases, leaving 12 bases between the germline ends. Germline V gives CDR1 KGHDR, CDR2 SFDVKD. The CDR3 has 15 amino acids. DNA for the CDR3: TGTGCCACCAGTACCAGGGGAGCCAGCACAGATACGCAGTATTTT. Its translation: CATSTRGASTDTQYF.

This clone was seen only a few times. One junction end does not reproduce the germline sequence, and a read error may be involved. V is TRBV2 and J is TRBJ2-1; D is ambiguous. This CDR3 has 14 residues. Germline-derived CDR1 and CDR2 are SNHLY and FYNNEI. CDR3 in DNA: TGTGCCAGCAGCCCTCAGGCCTCCGACAATGAGCAGTTCTTC. Protein product: CASSPQASDNEQFF.

This chain joins TRBV28 and TRBJ1-2; TRBD1 aligns across 8 bases. Germline CDR1 MDHEN, CDR2 SYDVKM. This CDR3 has 15 residues. The V and J ends lost 5 bases and 0 bases, in that order; junction bases with no gene match: 5. CDR3 nucleotides: TGTGCCAGCAGTATTCCGGGACAGGCTAACTATGGCTACACCTTC. Protein product: CASSIPGQANYGYTF.

The chain links TRBV28 to TRBJ1-1; 8 nucleotides match TRBD1. Per the germline V gene, CDR1 is MDHEN and CDR2 is SYDVKM. Unmatched junction bases numbered 11, after V lost 6 bases and J lost 2 bases. The CDR3 is 16 residues long. CDR3 nucleotides: TGTGCCAGCAGACCGAGGGCAGGGGGCGAAAACACTGAAGCTTTCTTT. This encodes CASRPRAGGENTEAFF.

This clone has just one count. The rearrangement links TRBV7-9 to TRBJ1-2; D possibly corresponds to TRBD1 (6 bases). The germline V and J ends were trimmed by 5 bases and 7 bases, with 17 bases remaining between them. Germline assignment: CDR1 SEHNR and CDR2 FQNEAQ (reference sequence). The CDR3 loop spans 14 amino acids. CDR3 residues: CASSNAGGAFGYTF. The CDR3 bases are TGTGCCAGCAGCAATGCGGGGGGCGCATTTGGCTACACCTTC.

The chain is built from TRBV4-1 and TRBJ2-5; 8 bases fit TRBD1. After removal of 3 bases from V and 5 bases from J, the junction contained 8 bases not matched to a gene. CDR3 length: 15 amino acids. Per the germline V gene, CDR1 is MGHRA and CDR2 is YSYEKL. The CDR3 reads CASSHTGTGLETQYF. CDR3 DNA: TGCGCCAGCAGCCATACCGGGACAGGTTTGGAGACCCAGTACTTC.

The chain uses TRBV5-1 and TRBJ2-3, with 12 bases identical to TRBD2. Per germline, CDR1 SGHRS and CDR2 YFSETQ. CDR3 length equals 16 residues. Losses at the gene ends were 0 bases for V and 3 bases for J; bases not matched to a gene: 2. The CDR3 reads CASSLGLAGATDTQYF. DNA for the CDR3: TGCGCCAGCAGCTTGGGACTAGCGGGAGCAACAGATACGCAGTATTTT.

The chain carries TRBV29-1 and TRBJ1-1; 9 nucleotides agree with TRBD1. The CDR3 is 14 amino acids. V lost 4 bases, J lost 0 bases, and 3 bases stayed unmatched. Germline CDR1 reads SQVTM; CDR2 reads ANQGSEA. CDR3 DNA: TGCAGCGTTGCCGGGACAGGGCTGAACACTGAAGCTTTCTTT. Residues: CSVAGTGLNTEAFF.

This clone came up a few times. The chain is built from TRBV19 and TRBJ1-4, with a possible D match to TRBD1 (6 bases). This CDR3 contains 15 residues. V was shortened by 4 bases and J by 2 bases, with 11 bases between the two germline ends. CDR1 and CDR2 from the germline V gene are LNHDA and SQIVND (reference sequence). CDR3 DNA: TGTGCCAGTAGTAGGCAACAGGGCACTAATGAAAAACTGTTTTTT. The encoded protein is CASSRQQGTNEKLFF.

V and J are TRBV18 and TRBJ2-1; no clear D gene. Trimming stripped 3 bases from V and 4 bases from J, with 4 bases between. This CDR3 contains 12 residues. In germline, CDR1 is KGHSH, CDR2 LQKENI. This CDR3 reads CASSPTYNEQFF. The CDR3, as DNA: TGTGCCAGCTCACCCACATACAATGAGCAGTTCTTC. Supplemented by reference TRBV18 and TRBJ2-1, the full variable domain reads NAGVMQNPRHLVRRRGQEARLRCSPMKGHSHVYWYRQLPEEGLKFMVYLQKENIIDESGMPKERFSAEFPKEGPSILRIQQVVRGDSAAYFCASSPTYNEQFFGPGTRLTVL.

The chain carries TRBV20-1 and TRBJ2-1, with 11 bases aligning to TRBD2. J gave up 4 bases and V 6 bases, and 11 bases lay outside the gene matches. Germline lookup yields CDR1 DFQATT and CDR2 SNEGSKA (reference sequence). CDR3 size: 16 residues. CDR3 DNA sequence: TGCAGTGCAAGTCCCGGGACTAGCGGAGGATACAATGAGCAGTTCTTC. It codes for CSASPGTSGGYNEQFF.

V and J are TRBV6-5 and TRBJ2-1; D unclear. CDR3 length: 14 residues. Germline values: CDR1 MNHEY, CDR2 SVGAGI. V was cut by 0 bases and J by 6 bases, with 9 bases left in between. CDR3 amino acids: CASSYSFTANEQFF. The CDR3 DNA reads as TGTGCCAGCAGTTACTCCTTTACCGCCAATGAGCAGTTCTTC.

The rearrangement joins TRBV27 to TRBJ2-7; 8 bases match TRBD2. J lost 1 base, V lost 5 bases, and 16 bases had no gene match. Germline CDR1 is MNHEY and CDR2 is SMNVEV (reference sequence). The CDR3 extends over 18 amino acids. The CDR3 sequence: CASSPRGGSGNSSYEQYF. The DNA for the CDR3 is TGTGCCAGCAGTCCCCGAGGGGGTAGCGGGAACTCATCCTACGAGCAGTACTTC.

The V gene is TRBV7-2, the J gene TRBJ1-4; D is unclear. Germline V gene data show CDR1 as SGHTA and CDR2 as FQGNSA. The CDR3 is 13 residues long. V was clipped by 6 bases and J by 7 bases, with 12 bases between them. CDR3 residues: CASRLRSSEKLFF. CDR3 sequence (DNA): TGTGCCAGCAGGTTACGAAGTAGTGAAAAACTGTTTTTT.